The subject of this entry is one T cell receptor (beta chain). The count of this clone is one. Its cognate antigen has yet to be identified. Base quality data are lacking; no much larger clone is found one base away. The collaborating institutions used their own protocols to collect whole blood in K2EDTA tubes. Collaborator samples were shipped for TCRbeta analysis as frozen whole blood, isolated PBMCs, or DNA extracted from either sample type. This specimen belongs to a study of blood T cell repertoires in COVID-19 (dated by TCRdb to about 2020). At the level of the whole study: Collaborator samples came from the United States, Italy and Spain and covered acute and convalescent phases of COVID-19. The prospective study material was composed of cDNA or gDNA derived from T cells, B-cell-depleted T cells, or PBMCs. Deeply sampled blood TCRbeta repertoires from subjects exposed to, actively infected with, or recovered from COVID-19 were included in the dataset. The repertoires were released in a freely available public database intended as a resource for research on the immune response to SARS-CoV-2. The samples were drawn from two sources: the first 160 participants of the ongoing ImmuneRACE study, and 1,000 to 1,500 subjects contributed by 6 global collaborators. A de-identified subject ID, COVID-19 status, age in years and sex were almost always included in the sample metadata. Where HLA class I and class II types were available, the types were taken from metadata supplied by the sample provider, not from assay-based typing. The paper's findings and limits, for the study overall: The quantity of clinical and demographic metadata differed by source and by participant and was supplied without curation.

The CDR3 goes from the cysteine to the phenylalanine over 15 residues. CDR3 DNA is the only sequence kept; it has 45 bases, read in frame from the first base. V loses 0 bases, J loses 4 bases, and the germline ends lie 11 bases apart. In the germline V gene, CDR1 corresponds to SGHRS and CDR2 to YFSETQ. TCRbeta CDR3 regions were amplified from genomic DNA by means of the immunoSEQ Assay, a bias-controlled multiplex PCR. Per the source publication's procedure: The number of nucleated cells in each sample was estimated from the amplification of reference gene primers within the assay. To quantify the absolute abundance of each unique TCRbeta CDR3 rearrangement, sequence reads were collapsed and filtered. Productive Simpson clonality was computed per sample as the square root of Simpson's diversity index over productive rearrangements. The clones in this table, taken by TCRdb from immuneACCESS, are in-frame only. Not every clone is retained; where verified, under half of the shortfall comes from an unresolved V gene, and the cause of the rest is unknown. The DNA gave D and trimming, while V, J and clone size come from that table. Counted in this sample were around 310,000 clones; around 87% of them appeared once. Jointly, the top ten make up 4% of the sample.

The origin of this receptor is a woman aged 50 to 60 with active or convalescent COVID-19. The rearrangement combines TRBV5-1 with TRBJ2-4; the D segment could be TRBD2, given 6 matching bases. The source material was peripheral blood. The nucleotide sequence reads as follows: TGCGCCAGCAGCTTGGCCGGGACTCAAAAAAACATTCAGTACTTC. The resulting protein is CASSLAGTQKNIQYF.